This T cell receptor beta chain was recovered during a study of cytotoxic CD8 clonotypes in ibrutinib-treated CLL. The method was immunoSEQ multiplex PCR; TCRdb's version includes in-frame clones alone and lacks a portion of them. Among approximately 100,000 clones listed, about 58% were seen once. V trimming: 6 bases; J trimming: 5 bases; junction bases outside the gene matches: 2. The CDR3 extends over 11 amino acids. Per germline, CDR1 SQVTM and CDR2 ANQGSEA. The receptor's source is a human donor with chronic lymphocytic leukemia. Material: PBMCs, obtained after 24 months of ibrutinib treatment. The genes are TRBV29-1 and TRBJ2-3; TRBD1 matches 7 bases. The CDR3 here is CSVNRGDTQYF. The CDR3 DNA is TGCAGCGTAAACAGGGGAGATACGCAGTATTTT.